This TCR beta chain was retrieved from a study of regulatory and conventional T cells in RAG deficiency. Concerning this clone: Its antigen is undetermined.

Study-wide results and limits: Omenn patients showed >80% Treg-Tconv overlap and shorter CDR3 lengths. Compared with controls, unique Treg TCR beta sequences dropped roughly 96-fold in Omenn syndrome and CID/AS.

The CDR3 contains 16 residues. The ends were cut back, 1 base at V and 8 bases at J, with 20 bases in the middle. Germline V gives CDR1 SNHLY, CDR2 FYNNEI. The table came from immunoSEQ multiplex PCR; TCRdb's copy has only in-frame clones and leaves some out. This sample carries tens of thousands of clones, about nine tenths of them seen once, and the ten largest clones take around 13%. This same sample was also part of a study on regulatory T cells. This second study says: Primers: 52 TRBV forward and 13 TRBJ reverse. Regulatory T cells showed the strongest V-J pair restriction and V/J gene skewing among patient repertoires.

The TCR originated in a human donor in good health. Source material: CD8+ T cells sorted from blood. V is TRBV2 and J is TRBJ1-2; D perhaps matches TRBD1 (5 bases). The CDR3 is CASSEVTGDSLGGYTF. The CDR3 nucleotides are TGTGCCAGCAGTGAAGTCACCGGAGACAGCCTTGGGGGCTACACCTTC.